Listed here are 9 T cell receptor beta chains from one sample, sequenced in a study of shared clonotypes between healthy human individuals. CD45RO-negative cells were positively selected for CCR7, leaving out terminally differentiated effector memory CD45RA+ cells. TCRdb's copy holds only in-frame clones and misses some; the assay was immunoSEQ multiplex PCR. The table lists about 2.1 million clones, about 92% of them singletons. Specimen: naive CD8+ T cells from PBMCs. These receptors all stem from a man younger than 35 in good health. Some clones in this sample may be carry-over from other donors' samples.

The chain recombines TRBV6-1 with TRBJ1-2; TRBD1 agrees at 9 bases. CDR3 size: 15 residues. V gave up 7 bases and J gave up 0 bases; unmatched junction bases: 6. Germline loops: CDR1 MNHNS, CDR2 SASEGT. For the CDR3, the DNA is TGTGCCAGCACGGGACAGGGCGAAGCTAACTATGGCTACACCTTC. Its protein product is CASTGQGEANYGYTF.

CDR3 sequence reads: CASSPRLAGGPTDTQYF. CDR3 DNA sequence: TGTGCCAGCAGCCCCCGACTAGCGGGGGGACCCACAGATACGCAGTATTTT. The V and J genes are TRBV4-2 and TRBJ2-3, with TRBD2 matching over 13 bases. Germline V gene data show CDR1 as LGHNA and CDR2 as YNFKEQ. This CDR3 is built from 17 residues. The V segment lost 4 bases and the J segment 2 bases; nucleotides outside the gene matches: 6.

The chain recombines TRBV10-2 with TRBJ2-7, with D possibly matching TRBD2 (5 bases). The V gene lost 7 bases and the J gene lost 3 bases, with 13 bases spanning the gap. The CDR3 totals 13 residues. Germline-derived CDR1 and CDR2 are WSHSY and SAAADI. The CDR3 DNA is TGCGCCAGCAAATCAGTGGGAGACTACGAGCAGTACTTC. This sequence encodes CASKSVGDYEQYF.

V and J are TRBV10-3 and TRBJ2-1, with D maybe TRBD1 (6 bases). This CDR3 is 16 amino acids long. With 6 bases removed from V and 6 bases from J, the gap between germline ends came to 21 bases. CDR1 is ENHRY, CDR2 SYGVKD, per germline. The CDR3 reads CAISQQQGGTTNEQFF. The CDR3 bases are TGTGCCATCAGCCAACAACAGGGTGGGACGACCAATGAGCAGTTCTTC.

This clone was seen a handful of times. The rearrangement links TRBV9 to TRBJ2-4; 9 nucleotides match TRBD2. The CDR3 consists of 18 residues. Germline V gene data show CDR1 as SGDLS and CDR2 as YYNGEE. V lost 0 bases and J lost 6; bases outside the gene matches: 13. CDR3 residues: CASSVDQVAGAPGNIQYF. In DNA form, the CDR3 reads TGTGCCAGCAGCGTAGATCAGGTAGCGGGAGCGCCAGGAAACATTCAGTACTTC.

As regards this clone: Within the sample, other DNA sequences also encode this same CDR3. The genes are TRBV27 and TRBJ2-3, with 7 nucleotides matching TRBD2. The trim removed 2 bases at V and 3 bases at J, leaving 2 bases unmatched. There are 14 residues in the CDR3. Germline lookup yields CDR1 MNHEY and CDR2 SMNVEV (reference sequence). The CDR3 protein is CASSLGRGTDTQYF. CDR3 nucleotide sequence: TGTGCCAGCAGTTTAGGGCGGGGGACAGATACGCAGTATTTT.

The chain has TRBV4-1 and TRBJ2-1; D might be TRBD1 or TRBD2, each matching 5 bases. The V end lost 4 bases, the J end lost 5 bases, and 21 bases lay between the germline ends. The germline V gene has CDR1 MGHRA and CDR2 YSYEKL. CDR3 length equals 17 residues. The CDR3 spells CASSPGGSPGFHNEQFF. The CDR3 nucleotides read TGCGCCAGCAGCCCTGGAGGCTCCCCAGGGTTCCACAATGAGCAGTTCTTC.

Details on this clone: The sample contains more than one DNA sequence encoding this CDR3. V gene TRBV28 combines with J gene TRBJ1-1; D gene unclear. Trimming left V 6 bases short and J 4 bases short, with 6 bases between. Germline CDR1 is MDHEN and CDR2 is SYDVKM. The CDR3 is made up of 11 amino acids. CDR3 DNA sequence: TGTGCCAGCAGCTTCGGCACTGAAGCTTTCTTT. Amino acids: CASSFGTEAFF.

The CDR3 nucleotides read TGCGCCAGCAGCCAAGCCGGGCCCTCTGGAAACACCATATATTTT. Translation gives CASSQAGPSGNTIYF. The chain recombines TRBV4-1 with TRBJ1-3, with D unclear. V dropped 1 base and J dropped 0 bases, with 7 bases sitting between them. Germline V gene lookup returns CDR1 MGHRA and CDR2 YSYEKL. The CDR3 sequence is 15 residues long.